The present T cell receptor (beta chain) was sequenced within a study of CD8+ T cells in alopecia areata. The sequencing template was cDNA reverse transcribed from extracted RNA. Produced via immunoSEQ multiplex PCR; TCRdb's table is partial and in-frame only. The data contain 200,000 to 250,000 clones, around 62% of them singletons. Trimming pared 0 bases from V and 2 bases from J, leaving 8 bases between. Germline-derived CDR1 and CDR2 are GTSNPN and SVGIG (reference sequence). The CDR3 totals 14 residues. This TCR was sampled from a human donor with alopecia areata. The chain links TRBV30 to TRBJ2-4, with TRBD2 as a possible D gene (5 bases). The specimen comprised CD4+ T cells sorted from blood, sampled at week 0. CDR3 loop: CAWSVRGTKNIQYF. For the CDR3, the DNA is TGTGCCTGGAGTGTACGGGGAACCAAAAACATTCAGTACTTC.